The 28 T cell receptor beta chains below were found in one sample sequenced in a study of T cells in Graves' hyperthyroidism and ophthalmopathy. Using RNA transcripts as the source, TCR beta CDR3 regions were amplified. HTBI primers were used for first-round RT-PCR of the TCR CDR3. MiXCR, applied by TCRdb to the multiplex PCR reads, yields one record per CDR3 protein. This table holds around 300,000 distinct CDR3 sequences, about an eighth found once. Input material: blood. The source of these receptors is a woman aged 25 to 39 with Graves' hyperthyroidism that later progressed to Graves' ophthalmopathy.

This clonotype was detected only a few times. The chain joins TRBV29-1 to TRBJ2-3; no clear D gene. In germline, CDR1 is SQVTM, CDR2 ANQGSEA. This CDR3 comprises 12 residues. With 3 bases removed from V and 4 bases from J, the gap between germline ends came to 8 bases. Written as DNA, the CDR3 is TGCAGCGTTGACCTTAGTTCAGATACGCAGTATTTT. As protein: CSVDLSSDTQYF.

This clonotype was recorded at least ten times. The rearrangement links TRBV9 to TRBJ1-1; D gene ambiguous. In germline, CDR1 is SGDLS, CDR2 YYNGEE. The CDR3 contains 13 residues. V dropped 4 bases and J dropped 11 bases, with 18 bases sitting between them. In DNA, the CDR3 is TGTGCCAGCAGCCCCACCGACACCCTGGGTGCTTTCTTT. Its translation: CASSPTDTLGAFF.

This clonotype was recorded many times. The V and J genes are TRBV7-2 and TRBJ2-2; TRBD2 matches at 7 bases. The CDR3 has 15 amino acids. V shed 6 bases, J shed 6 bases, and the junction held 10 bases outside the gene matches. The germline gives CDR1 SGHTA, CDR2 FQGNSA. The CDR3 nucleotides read TGTGCCAGCAGGCCTGCGGGACTATTCGCCGGGGAGCTGTTTTTT. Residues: CASRPAGLFAGELFF.

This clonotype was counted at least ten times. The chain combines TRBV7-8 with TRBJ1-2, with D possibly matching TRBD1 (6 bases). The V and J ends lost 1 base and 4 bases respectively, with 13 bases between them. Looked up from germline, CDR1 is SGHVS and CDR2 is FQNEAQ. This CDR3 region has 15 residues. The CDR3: CASSLDRAGSYGYTF. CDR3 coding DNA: TGTGCCAGCAGCTTAGACAGGGCAGGGTCCTATGGCTACACCTTC.

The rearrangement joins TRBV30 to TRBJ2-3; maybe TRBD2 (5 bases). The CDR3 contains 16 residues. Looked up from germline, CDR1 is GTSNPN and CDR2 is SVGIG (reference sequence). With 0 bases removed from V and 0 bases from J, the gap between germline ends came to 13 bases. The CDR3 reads CAWSVHNGDSTDTQYF. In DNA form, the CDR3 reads TGTGCCTGGAGTGTACATAACGGGGATAGCACAGATACGCAGTATTTT.

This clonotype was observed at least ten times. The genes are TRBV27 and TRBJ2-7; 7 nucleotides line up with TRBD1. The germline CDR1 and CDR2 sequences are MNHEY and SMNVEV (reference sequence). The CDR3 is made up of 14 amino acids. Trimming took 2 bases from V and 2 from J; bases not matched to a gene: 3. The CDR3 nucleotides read TGTGCCAGCAGTTTAGGGGACAGAACCTACGAGCAGTACTTC. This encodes CASSLGDRTYEQYF.

Here the CDR3 reads CASSFDPGSGNTIYF. In DNA, the CDR3 is TGTGCCAGCAGTTTCGATCCGGGGAGTGGAAACACCATATATTTT. This chain joins TRBV2 and TRBJ1-3; D unresolved. The CDR3 is 15 residues long. Germline-derived CDR1 and CDR2 are SNHLY and FYNNEI. V lost 5 bases and J lost 3, with 14 bases in between. The variable domain in full, completed from reference TRBV2 and TRBJ1-3, reads EPEVTQTPSHQVTQMGQEVILRCVPISNHLYFYWYRQILGQKVEFLVSFYNNEISEKSEIFDDQFSVERPDGSNFTLKIRSTKLEDSAMYFCASSFDPGSGNTIYFGEGSWLTVV.

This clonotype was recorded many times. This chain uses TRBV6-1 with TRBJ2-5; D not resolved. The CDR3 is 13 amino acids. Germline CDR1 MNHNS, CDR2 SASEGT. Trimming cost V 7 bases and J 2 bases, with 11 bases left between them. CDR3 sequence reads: CASTLAVQETQYF. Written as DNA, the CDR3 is TGTGCCAGCACCTTAGCAGTGCAAGAGACCCAGTACTTC.

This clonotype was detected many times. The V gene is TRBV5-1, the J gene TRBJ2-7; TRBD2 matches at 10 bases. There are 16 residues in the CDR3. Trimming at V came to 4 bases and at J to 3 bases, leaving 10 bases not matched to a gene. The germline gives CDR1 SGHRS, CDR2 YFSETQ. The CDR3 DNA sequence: TGCGCCAGCAGCCCCGGTGGTAGCGGGAGGAACTACGAGCAGTACTTC. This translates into CASSPGGSGRNYEQYF.

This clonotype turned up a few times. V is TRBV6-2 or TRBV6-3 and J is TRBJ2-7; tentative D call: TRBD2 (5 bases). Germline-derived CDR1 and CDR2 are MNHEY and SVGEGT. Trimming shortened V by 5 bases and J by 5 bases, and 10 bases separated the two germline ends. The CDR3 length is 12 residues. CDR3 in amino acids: CASSLLVNEQYF. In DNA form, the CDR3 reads TGTGCCAGCAGTCTACTAGTCAACGAGCAGTACTTC.

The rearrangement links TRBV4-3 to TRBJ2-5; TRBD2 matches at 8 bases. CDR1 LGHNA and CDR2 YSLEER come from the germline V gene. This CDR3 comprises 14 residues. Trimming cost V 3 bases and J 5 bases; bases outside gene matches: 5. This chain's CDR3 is CASSQGRGGETQYF. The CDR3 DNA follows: TGCGCCAGCAGCCAGGGTCGGGGGGGGGAGACCCAGTACTTC.

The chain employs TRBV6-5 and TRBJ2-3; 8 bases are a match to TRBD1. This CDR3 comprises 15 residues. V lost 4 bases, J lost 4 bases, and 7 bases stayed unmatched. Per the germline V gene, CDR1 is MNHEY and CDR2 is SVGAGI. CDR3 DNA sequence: TGTGCCAGCAGTTTCACTGGACAGGGAGCAGATACGCAGTATTTT. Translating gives CASSFTGQGADTQYF.

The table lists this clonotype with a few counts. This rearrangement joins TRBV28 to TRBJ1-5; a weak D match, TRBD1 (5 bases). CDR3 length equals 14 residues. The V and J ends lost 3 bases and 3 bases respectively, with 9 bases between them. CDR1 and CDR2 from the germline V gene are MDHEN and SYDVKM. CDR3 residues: CASSFSGLNQPQHF. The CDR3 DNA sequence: TGTGCCAGCAGTTTTTCAGGGCTCAATCAGCCCCAGCATTTT.

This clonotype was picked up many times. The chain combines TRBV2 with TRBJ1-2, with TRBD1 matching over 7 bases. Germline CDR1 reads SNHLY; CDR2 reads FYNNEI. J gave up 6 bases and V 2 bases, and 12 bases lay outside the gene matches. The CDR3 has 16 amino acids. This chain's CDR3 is CASSEKGQAYDHGYTF. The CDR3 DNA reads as TGTGCCAGCAGTGAAAAAGGACAGGCCTACGACCATGGCTACACCTTC.

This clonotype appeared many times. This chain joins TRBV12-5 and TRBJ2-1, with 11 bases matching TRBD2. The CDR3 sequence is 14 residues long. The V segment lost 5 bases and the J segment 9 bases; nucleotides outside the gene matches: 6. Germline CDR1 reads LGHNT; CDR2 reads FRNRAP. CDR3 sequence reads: CASGLSGRASEQFF. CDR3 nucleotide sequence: TGTGCTAGTGGTCTTAGCGGGAGGGCCTCTGAGCAGTTCTTC.

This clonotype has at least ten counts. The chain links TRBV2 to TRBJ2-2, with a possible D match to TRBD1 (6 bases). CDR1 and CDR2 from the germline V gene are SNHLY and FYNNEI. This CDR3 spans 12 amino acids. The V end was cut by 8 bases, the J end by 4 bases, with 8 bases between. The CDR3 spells CASAGVTGELFF. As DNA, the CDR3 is TGTGCCAGCGCAGGGGTCACCGGGGAGCTGTTTTTT.

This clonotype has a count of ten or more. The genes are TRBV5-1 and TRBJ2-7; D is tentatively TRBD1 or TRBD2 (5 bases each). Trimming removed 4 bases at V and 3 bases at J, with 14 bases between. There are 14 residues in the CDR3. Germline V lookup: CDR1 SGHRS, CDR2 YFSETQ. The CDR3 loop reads CASSPGKGVYEQYF. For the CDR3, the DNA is TGCGCCAGCAGCCCGGGAAAAGGGGTCTACGAGCAGTACTTC.

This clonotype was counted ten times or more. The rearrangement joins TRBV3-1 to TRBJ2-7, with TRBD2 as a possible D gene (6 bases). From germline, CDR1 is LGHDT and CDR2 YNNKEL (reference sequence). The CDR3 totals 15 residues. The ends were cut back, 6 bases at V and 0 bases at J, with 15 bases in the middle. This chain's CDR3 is CASSPRLESSYEQYF. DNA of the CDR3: TGTGCCAGCAGTCCCAGACTAGAAAGCTCCTACGAGCAGTACTTC.

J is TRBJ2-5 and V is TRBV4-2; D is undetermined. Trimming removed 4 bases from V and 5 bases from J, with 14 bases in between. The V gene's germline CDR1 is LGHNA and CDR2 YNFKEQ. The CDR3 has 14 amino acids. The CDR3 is CASSPTLAAETQYF. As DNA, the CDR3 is TGTGCCAGCAGCCCGACTTTAGCCGCCGAGACCCAGTACTTC.

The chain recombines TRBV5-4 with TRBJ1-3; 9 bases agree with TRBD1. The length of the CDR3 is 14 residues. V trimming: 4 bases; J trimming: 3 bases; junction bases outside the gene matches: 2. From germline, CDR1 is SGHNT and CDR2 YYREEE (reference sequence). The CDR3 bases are TGTGCCAGCAGCGGGGGACAGGGTGGAAACACCATATATTTT. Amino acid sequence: CASSGGQGGNTIYF.

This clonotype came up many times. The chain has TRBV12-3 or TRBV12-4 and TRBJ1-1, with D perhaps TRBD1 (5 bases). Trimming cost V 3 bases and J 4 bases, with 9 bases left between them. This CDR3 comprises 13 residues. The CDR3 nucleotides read TGTGCCAGCAGTTTCGGGGGGAGCACTGAAGCTTTCTTT. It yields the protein CASSFGGSTEAFF.

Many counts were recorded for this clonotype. CDR3 in amino acids: CASSPTSGSFTGELFF. DNA of the CDR3: TGTGCCAGCAGCCCCACTAGCGGGAGTTTCACCGGGGAGCTGTTTTTT. The V call is TRBV2, the J call TRBJ2-2; 11 bases align to TRBD2. The J segment lost 4 bases and the V segment lost 6 bases, leaving 7 bases of the junction unmatched. Germline CDR1 reads SNHLY; CDR2 reads FYNNEI. CDR3 length: 16 residues.

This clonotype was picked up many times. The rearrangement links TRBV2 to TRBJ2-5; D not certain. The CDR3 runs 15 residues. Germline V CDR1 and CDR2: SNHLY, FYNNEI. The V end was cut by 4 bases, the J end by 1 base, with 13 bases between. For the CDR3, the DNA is TGTGCCAGCAGTGGTCTCGAGGAGCCCCAAGAGACCCAGTACTTC. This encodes CASSGLEEPQETQYF.

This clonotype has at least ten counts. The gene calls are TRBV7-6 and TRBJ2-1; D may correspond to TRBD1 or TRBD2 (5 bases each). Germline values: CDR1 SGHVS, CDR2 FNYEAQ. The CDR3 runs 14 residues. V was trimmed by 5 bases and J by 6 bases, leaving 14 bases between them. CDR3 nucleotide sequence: TGTGCCAGCAGCCTGAGGGACGGAGGCAATGAGCAGTTCTTC. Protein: CASSLRDGGNEQFF.

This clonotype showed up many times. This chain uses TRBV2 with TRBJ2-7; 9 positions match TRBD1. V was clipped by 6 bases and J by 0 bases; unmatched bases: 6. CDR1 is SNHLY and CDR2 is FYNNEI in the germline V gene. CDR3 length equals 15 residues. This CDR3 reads CASSGGQGSSYEQYF. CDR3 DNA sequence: TGTGCCAGCAGCGGGGGACAGGGCAGCTCCTACGAGCAGTACTTC.

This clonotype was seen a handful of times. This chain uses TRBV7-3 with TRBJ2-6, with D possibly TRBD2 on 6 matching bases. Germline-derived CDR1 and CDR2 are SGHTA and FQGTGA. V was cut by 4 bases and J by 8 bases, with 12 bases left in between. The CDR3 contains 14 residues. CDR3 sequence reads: CASSSLGGTNVLTF. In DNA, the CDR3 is TGTGCCAGCAGCTCGCTGGGGGGAACCAACGTCCTGACTTTC. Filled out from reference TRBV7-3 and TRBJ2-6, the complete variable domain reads GAGVSQTPSNKVTEKGKYVELRCDPISGHTALYWYRQSLGQGPEFLIYFQGTGAADDSGLPNDRFFAVRPEGSVSTLKIQRTERGDSAVYLCASSSLGGTNVLTFGAGSRLTVL.

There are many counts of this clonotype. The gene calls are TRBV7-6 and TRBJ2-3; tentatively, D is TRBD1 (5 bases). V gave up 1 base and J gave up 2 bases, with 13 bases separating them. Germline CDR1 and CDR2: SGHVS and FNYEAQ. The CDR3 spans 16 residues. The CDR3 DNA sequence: TGTGCCAGCAGCTTAGAGGCTGGGGCCCACACAGATACGCAGTATTTT. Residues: CASSLEAGAHTDTQYF.

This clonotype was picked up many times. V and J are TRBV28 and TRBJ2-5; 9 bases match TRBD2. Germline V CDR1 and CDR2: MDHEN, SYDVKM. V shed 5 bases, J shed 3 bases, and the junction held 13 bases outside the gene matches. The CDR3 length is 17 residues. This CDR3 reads CASSRLPGTSHKETQYF. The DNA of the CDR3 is TGTGCCAGCAGTCGCCTCCCCGGGACTAGCCATAAAGAGACCCAGTACTTC.